A single sample gave rise to the 28 T cell receptor beta chains below, sequenced in a study of long-term antiretroviral therapy in people with HIV. Run at survey level, the immunoSEQ assay was version v3.0. Sequenced by immunoSEQ multiplex PCR; TCRdb stores in-frame clones only, minus some. The table has fewer than 40,000 clones, roughly 85% seen once. This material consisted of unsorted PBMCs, taken 3.1 years after starting antiretroviral therapy. Every receptor here comes from a woman aged 45-60 years with HIV.

The chain has TRBV6-5 and TRBJ1-2; D is possibly TRBD1 (6 bases). The V end lost 2 bases, the J end lost 8 bases, and 12 bases lay between the germline ends. The CDR3 has 13 residues. CDR1 and CDR2 (germline): MNHEY, SVGAGI. The DNA of the CDR3 is TGTGCCAGCAGTTACAACAGGGCGCAGGGCTACACCTTC. The encoded protein is CASSYNRAQGYTF.

The chain carries TRBV19 and TRBJ1-6, with 9 bases aligning to TRBD1. The CDR3 is 18 residues long. Trimming at V came to 4 bases and at J to 0 bases, leaving 7 bases not matched to a gene. Germline CDR1 is LNHDA and CDR2 is SQIVND (reference sequence). The CDR3: CASSTRTGASSYNSPLHF. DNA for the CDR3: TGTGCCAGTAGTACCCGGACAGGGGCTAGCTCCTATAATTCACCCCTCCACTTT.

The chain is built from TRBV5-1 and TRBJ2-1; TRBD2 matches 7 bases. The CDR3 runs to 13 residues. With V trimmed by 4 bases and J by 10 bases, 8 bases remained unmatched. In germline, CDR1 is SGHRS, CDR2 YFSETQ. As DNA, the CDR3 is TGCGCCAGCAGCGTGGGGGGGTATACGGAGCAGTTCTTC. This translates into CASSVGGYTEQFF.

This clone was seen a single time. This chain uses TRBV6-6 with TRBJ2-7; no clear D gene. V was clipped by 6 bases and J by 2 bases, with 11 bases between them. Germline V CDR1 and CDR2: MNHNY, SVGAGI (reference sequence). CDR3 size: 13 residues. This CDR3 reads CASRTDLTYEQYF. CDR3 nucleotide sequence: TGTGCCAGCAGGACGGACCTAACCTACGAGCAGTACTTC.

In this sample, this clone turned up once. The chain recombines TRBV6-6 with TRBJ1-1, with D perhaps matching TRBD1 (5 bases). The CDR3 consists of 13 residues. V lost 6 bases to trimming and J lost 2 bases, with 10 bases between them. Germline assignment: CDR1 MNHNY and CDR2 SVGAGI (reference sequence). As DNA, the CDR3 is TGTGCCAGCAGCCTCACAGGAAACACTGAAGCTTTCTTT. It encodes CASSLTGNTEAFF.

The V call is TRBV7-9, the J call TRBJ1-4; D might be TRBD1 (5 bases). From germline, CDR1 is SEHNR and CDR2 FQNEAQ (reference sequence). The length of the CDR3 is 15 residues. V was clipped by 2 bases and J by 6 bases, with 13 bases between them. This CDR3 reads CASSLTGTVYEKLFF. The DNA of the CDR3 is TGTGCCAGCAGCTTAACCGGGACGGTTTATGAAAAACTGTTTTTT.

The V gene is TRBV13, the J gene TRBJ2-5; 10 bases line up with TRBD2. CDR3 length: 16 amino acids. Trimming cost V 0 bases and J 0 bases; bases outside gene matches: 1. Germline CDR1 and CDR2: PRHDT and FYEKMQ (reference sequence). In DNA form, the CDR3 reads TGTGCCAGCAGCTTAGGACTAGCGGGGAACCAAGAGACCCAGTACTTC. Its protein is CASSLGLAGNQETQYF.

The rearrangement joins TRBV10-3 to TRBJ1-6; TRBD1 matches 9 bases. Per the germline V gene, CDR1 is ENHRY and CDR2 is SYGVKD. This CDR3 has 15 residues. Trimming at V came to 8 bases and at J to 9 bases, leaving 11 bases not matched to a gene. The CDR3 coding sequence is TGTGCCATCGCTAGGACAGGGGAATTGGCTTCACCCCTCCACTTT. This encodes CAIARTGELASPLHF.

The chain is built from TRBV5-1 and TRBJ1-1; possible D gene TRBD1, 5 bases. This CDR3 is 14 amino acids long. Germline V gives CDR1 SGHRS, CDR2 YFSETQ. The V and J ends lost 1 base and 5 bases respectively, with 12 bases between them. CDR3 region: CASSLMGDWTEAFF. In DNA, the CDR3 is TGCGCCAGCAGCTTGATGGGGGATTGGACTGAAGCTTTCTTT.

The rearrangement joins TRBV5-8 to TRBJ2-2; 7 bases are shared with TRBD1. Germline CDR1 SGHTS, CDR2 YDEGEE. The V segment lost 5 bases and the J segment 1 base; nucleotides outside the gene matches: 5. CDR3 length: 15 residues. In DNA form, the CDR3 reads TGTGCCAGCAGGCAGGGGGTTCGGAACACCGGGGAGCTGTTTTTT. Protein: CASRQGVRNTGELFF.

This clone was counted only a few times. This rearrangement joins TRBV21-1 to TRBJ2-7; the table gives TRBD2 as D, unverified against the DNA. TRBV21-1 is a pseudogene segment. The CDR3 sequence is 18 residues long. The chain's CDR3 is CASSKGSSGEMIPNEQYF. The CDR3 bases are TGTGCCAGCAGCAAAGGGTCTAGCGGGGAGATGATCCCCAACGAGCAGTACTTC.

The rearrangement uses TRBV2 and TRBJ2-1; 11 positions match TRBD2. Per germline, CDR1 SNHLY and CDR2 FYNNEI. CDR3 size: 16 residues. V shed 3 bases and J 6 bases; nucleotides not matched to a gene: 7. The CDR3 DNA sequence: TGTGCCAGCAGTGAGCCACCTAGCGGGGGGCGCAATGAGCAGTTCTTC. Its translation: CASSEPPSGGRNEQFF.

This clone was seen a single time. The chain has TRBV4-3 and TRBJ1-1, with D perhaps TRBD1 (6 bases). Germline-derived CDR1 and CDR2 are LGHNA and YSLEER. This CDR3 has 13 residues. The germline V and J ends were trimmed by 4 bases and 6 bases, with 12 bases remaining between them. In DNA, the CDR3 is TGCGCCAGCAGCCGTAGCAGGGGAGCTGAAGCTTTCTTT. It codes for CASSRSRGAEAFF.

The chain has TRBV7-3 and TRBJ2-1; no firm D call. Per the germline V gene, CDR1 is SGHTA and CDR2 is FQGTGA. V was trimmed by 3 bases and J by 3 bases, leaving 15 bases between them. CDR3 length equals 16 residues. This chain's CDR3 is CASSFQPDPGYNEQFF. CDR3 nucleotides: TGTGCCAGCAGCTTCCAGCCAGACCCTGGCTACAATGAGCAGTTCTTC.

This sequence joins TRBV30 and TRBJ2-1; a weak D match, TRBD1 (5 bases). Between the trimmed V and J ends, which lost 3 bases and 9 bases, there was a span of 15 bases. The CDR3 is 13 amino acids. CDR1 is GTSNPN, CDR2 SVGIG, per germline (reference sequence). For the CDR3, the DNA is TGTGCCTGGAGCCAGGACAAGATCGGTGAGCAGTTCTTC. This encodes CAWSQDKIGEQFF.

This chain uses TRBV7-9 with TRBJ1-4; 9 bases fit TRBD1. The length of the CDR3 is 14 residues. The germline V gene has CDR1 SEHNR and CDR2 FQNEAQ (reference sequence). J lost 7 bases, V lost 5 bases, and 5 bases had no gene match. CDR3 nucleotides: TGTGCCAGCAGCCTGAACAGGGGGCCTGAAAAACTGTTTTTT. Its translation: CASSLNRGPEKLFF.

The chain combines TRBV6-5 with TRBJ1-1; D gene ambiguous. Trimming took 4 bases from V and 3 from J, leaving 15 bases between them. The CDR3 spans 15 residues. The germline V gene encodes CDR1 MNHEY and CDR2 SVGAGI. The CDR3 nucleotides read TGTGCCAGCAGTTCTCACCCCCCCGTGGACACTGAAGCTTTCTTT. Protein: CASSSHPPVDTEAFF.

The V call is TRBV27, the J call TRBJ1-1; TRBD1 aligns across 7 bases. The CDR3 is 13 amino acids. The germline gives CDR1 MNHEY, CDR2 SMNVEV (reference sequence). Trimming removed 6 bases from V and 1 base from J; junction bases left unmatched: 2. The CDR3 DNA reads as TGTGCCAGCAGCAGGACAGGGAACACTGAAGCTTTCTTT. It yields the protein CASSRTGNTEAFF.

This clone was detected only a few times. The chain carries TRBV10-1 and TRBJ1-6, with 8 bases identical to TRBD1. The CDR3 has 16 amino acids. The V gene's germline CDR1 is WNHNN and CDR2 SYGVQD (reference sequence). J lost 8 bases, V lost 8 bases, and 14 bases had no gene match. The CDR3 bases are TGCGCCAGCGGGGAACAGGGGGTGCTTAGATATTCACCCCTCCACTTT. Translating it yields CASGEQGVLRYSPLHF.

The chain is built from TRBV6-5 and TRBJ2-1; 7 bases map to TRBD1. After removal of 5 bases from V and 7 bases from J, the junction contained 11 bases not matched to a gene. Germline-derived CDR1 and CDR2 are MNHEY and SVGAGI. This CDR3 is 15 amino acids long. The CDR3 reads CASSLQGDLGNEQFF. In DNA, the CDR3 is TGTGCCAGCAGTCTTCAGGGGGATTTGGGGAATGAGCAGTTCTTC.

CDR3 bases: TGTGCCAGCAGCTCCGGACAGGGGGCATTTGATGAGCAGTTCTTC. Protein sequence: CASSSGQGAFDEQFF. The chain employs TRBV7-9 and TRBJ2-1; 11 positions agree with TRBD1. Germline V gives CDR1 SEHNR, CDR2 FQNEAQ (reference sequence). Trimming took 4 bases from V and 8 from J; bases not matched to a gene: 7. The CDR3 has 15 amino acids.

The CDR3, as DNA: TGCGCCAGCAGAACCGAGAGCTCTGGAAACACCATATATTTT. It is translated as CASRTESSGNTIYF. This rearrangement joins TRBV5-1 to TRBJ1-3; D gene unclear. CDR1 is SGHRS and CDR2 is YFSETQ in the germline V gene. Trimming cost V 5 bases and J 0 bases, with 9 bases left between them. The CDR3 loop spans 14 amino acids.

V and J are TRBV27 and TRBJ1-1; maybe TRBD1 (6 bases). The V end lost 10 bases, the J end lost 6 bases, and 18 bases lay between the germline ends. Germline V gene sequence: CDR1 MNHEY, CDR2 SMNVEV (reference sequence). CDR3 size: 13 residues. CDR3: CATKRMGAAEAFF. CDR3 sequence (DNA): TGTGCCACCAAACGCATGGGGGCCGCTGAAGCTTTCTTT.

This clone appeared a single time. The genes are TRBV7-3 and TRBJ2-1; 8 positions match TRBD2. Germline V gives CDR1 SGHTA, CDR2 FQGTGA. V trimming: 5 bases; J trimming: 6 bases; junction bases outside the gene matches: 12. The CDR3 length is 16 residues. DNA for the CDR3: TGTGCCAGCAGCGGATCCGGGACTAGAGTGAGCAATGAGCAGTTCTTC. Translation gives CASSGSGTRVSNEQFF.

The V and J genes are TRBV4-3 and TRBJ2-4; possibly TRBD1 for D (5 bases). V was clipped by 0 bases and J by 6 bases, with 12 bases between them. Germline V gene lookup returns CDR1 LGHNA and CDR2 YSLEER. This CDR3 is 15 amino acids long. The DNA for the CDR3 is TGCGCCAGCAGCCAAGATAGGGTTAGGGGAAACATTCAGTACTTC. This translates into CASSQDRVRGNIQYF.

The V call is TRBV19, the J call TRBJ1-2; TRBD1 aligns across 7 bases. Germline-derived CDR1 and CDR2 are LNHDA and SQIVND (reference sequence). The J segment lost 8 bases and the V segment lost 0 bases, leaving 6 bases of the junction unmatched. This CDR3 region has 14 residues. The CDR3 bases are TGTGCCAGTAGTATAGAGGGGACAGCCTGGGGCTACACCTTC. Translated, it gives CASSIEGTAWGYTF.

A single count supports this clone. The CDR3 protein is CARSGRRSNYGYTF. The CDR3 DNA is TGTGCCAGAAGCGGAAGGCGTTCTAACTATGGCTACACCTTC. The chain recombines TRBV5-3 with TRBJ1-2; D unresolved. TRBV5-3 is designated an ORF whose function remains uncertain. The CDR3 covers 14 residues. V lost 4 bases to trimming and J lost 0 bases, with 10 bases between them.

The rearrangement links TRBV10-1 to TRBJ2-3; no definite D call. The V and J ends lost 6 bases and 1 base respectively, with 17 bases between them. The CDR3 consists of 16 residues. Germline V CDR1 and CDR2: WNHNN, SYGVQD (reference sequence). CDR3 loop: CASSVRPDPGTDTQYF. The CDR3 region has the DNA TGCGCCAGCAGCGTAAGGCCGGACCCGGGCACAGATACGCAGTATTTT.